This T cell receptor beta chain comes out of a study of regulatory T cells in long-lasting Graves disease (dated by TCRdb to the early 2020s). Background on the whole study: In the newly diagnosed Graves' disease group, patients had been taking antithyroid drugs for less than 3 months. Persistent Graves' disease patients were compared with newly diagnosed Graves' disease patients by peripheral blood TCR sequencing and RNA sequencing. A total of around 35 samples underwent TCR sequencing, from roughly 13 patients with persistent Graves' disease and 20 or so patients with newly diagnosed Graves' disease. The study took place in China and was registered as a clinical trial.

The table lists this clonotype with many counts. This receptor's antigen is unknown. Base quality data are lacking; no much larger clone is found one base away. In light of the paper, this sample's time point label describes: newly diagnosed GD, antithyroid drugs for less than 3 months. RNA was extracted from PBMCs in TRIzol for both TCR sequencing and RNA sequencing. The diagnosis of Graves' disease followed American Thyroid Association guidelines. Patients were recruited from an endocrinology department in Xi'an, China. Each patient gave around 9.2 milliliters of peripheral blood, collected in an EDTA anticoagulant tube. Ficoll Paque Plus density gradient separation was used to isolate PBMCs, and no further T cell sorting was done. An Agilent 2100 Bioanalyzer and agarose gel were used to assess RNA quality, and a NanoDrop 2000 was used to measure RNA concentration. Library construction relied on multiplex PCR. TCRdb lists the instrument as Illumina HiSeq 4000. To build TCR beta libraries, CDR3 regions were amplified by Arm-PCR using iRepertoire HTBI primers. Gel purification was performed on PCR products prior to sequencing. Per the source publication's procedure: Across samples, 62 TRBV and roughly 15 TRBJ segments were identified and used for gene usage analysis of CDR3 amino acid clonotypes. COPE and FqMerger were used to merge filtered high-quality paired reads into contigs. Contigs were aligned with BLAST to IMGT TRBV, TRBD and TRBJ reference genes, and CDR3 was defined per IMGT. Clonotypes above 0.1% frequency were classified as highly expanded clones. Repertoire diversity was measured by Shannon entropy, and V-J evenness by the Gini coefficient. Clonotypes shared by more than one individual were considered public. TCRdb trimmed public reads at Q25 via fastp, called clones via MiXCR and kept in-frame beta chains. Rows are combined by CDR3 protein, so each entry shows the most common genes and DNA. The V and J calls here are based on TCRdb, not the publication. This sample holds about 540,000 distinct CDR3 sequences; roughly 13% were observed only once. The ten biggest clones cover more than 8.5% of the sample.

The trim is 4 bases for V and 4 bases for J, with a gap of 15 bases between the germline ends. Its CDR3 holds 16 amino acids, cysteine through phenylalanine. Here the CDR3 DNA is all that survives: 48 bases in frame from base 1. The germline V gene sets CDR1 to KGHDR and CDR2 to SFDVKD. General study outcomes and caveats: The study examined only peripheral blood because the primary lesion, thyroid tissue, could not be accessed. The small sample size was acknowledged by the authors as a limitation that may reduce accuracy. More public clonotypes were shared among persistent patients (fewer than 3,000) than among newly diagnosed patients (roughly 960). Persistent Graves' disease patients showed lower TCR Shannon entropy and fewer highly expanded clones than newly diagnosed patients, suggesting clonal expansion. Sequencing and analysis were limited to the TCR beta chain. Preferential use of TRBV28, TRBJ1-2 and TRBJ2-5 was observed in persistent disease, whereas TRBV20-1 and TRBJ2-1 were favored in newly diagnosed disease.

The same data also contributed to another study, on T cells in Graves' hyperthyroidism and ophthalmopathy. According to the second study: Stable Graves' hyperthyroidism was defined as the absence of progression to ophthalmopathy over 18 months of follow-up. Hyperthyroidism patients were newly diagnosed, had a disease duration of under 2 months, and were aged 18 to 65 years. Patients with uncontrolled infections, other autoimmune diseases, pregnancy or lactation were excluded. Diagnoses were based on clinical symptoms, serum thyroxine and TRAb, thyroid ultrasound and orbital computed tomography. The TCR CDR3 was subjected to a first round of RT-PCR using the HTBI primer set and the Qiagen OneStep RT-PCR kit. Most expanded thyroid clonotypes (frequency above 0.001) were also detected in blood, a finding suggesting that blood repertoires may reflect thyroid immune responses. A model built on a 13 V-J signature distinguished ophthalmopathy from stable hyperthyroidism, reaching over 85% sensitivity and about 81% specificity in cross-validation and 80%/75% in testing. During validation, the model predicted progression to ophthalmopathy a median of around 7 months ahead of onset, with almost 71% sensitivity and roughly 72% specificity. TCR V-J signatures able to tell the groups apart were searched for in a discovery cohort of 100 patients, of whom roughly 42 had Graves' ophthalmopathy and some 60 had stable Graves' hyperthyroidism. Prospective prediction of ophthalmopathy was tested in an independent validation cohort of 18 hyperthyroidism patients and 15 to 17 patients who later progressed to ophthalmopathy. The 95 to 100 discovery patients were randomly divided into training and test sets at a 7:3 ratio. In several Graves' hyperthyroidism patients, the study also compared T-cell repertoires from thyroid tissue with T-cell repertoires from blood. Following sampling, methimazole starting at 30 mg daily was given to hyperthyroidism patients, and high-dose intravenous methylprednisolone was given to ophthalmopathy patients. The libraries were constructed in a second round of multiplex PCR and then size-selected and purified. Sequencing of the libraries was done on an Illumina HiSeq2000 using paired-end 100 bp reads. SOAPnuke was used to process the raw data, with reads discarded if the reads contained adapters or uncalled bases, had a mean Phred below 15, or lacked an exact constant-primer or identifier match. High-quality paired reads were merged with COPE v1.2.5, and unique nucleotide sequences were defined as clonotypes. MiTCR v1.1 was used to align clonotypes to the IMGT TRBV, TRBD and TRBJ reference segments. The analysis was restricted to V-J combinations with a frequency above 0.0001, which together covered 98% to 99.2% of the repertoires. The TCS score was defined as the ratio of F50 (clonal expansion) to E x V (chaos), calculated using BLOSUM62-based TCRdist between CDR3 peptides within each V-J. Welch's t-statistics and random forest reduced several hundred V-J features to roughly 13, which were used in a naive Bayes classifier (R e1071). No statistical method was used to fix the sample size in advance, and group allocation was not hidden from the investigators. The paper reports TCR Vbeta CDR3 sequencing of approximately 140 peripheral blood samples: 43 ophthalmopathy, over 70 hyperthyroidism and approximately 17 progressor patients.

The clonotype comes from a young man with Graves disease. Donor details come from another sample of the same person, matched by shared clones. The chain was built from TRBV24-1 and TRBJ1-4, with no confident D gene call. The specimen was peripheral blood mononuclear cells (PBMCs), collected at new diagnosis, from a patient treated with antithyroid drugs. Here the CDR3 is given as CATSDTGLVFNEKLFF. The DNA sequence reads TGTGCCACCAGTGACACGGGATTAGTTTTTAATGAAAAACTGTTTTTT.